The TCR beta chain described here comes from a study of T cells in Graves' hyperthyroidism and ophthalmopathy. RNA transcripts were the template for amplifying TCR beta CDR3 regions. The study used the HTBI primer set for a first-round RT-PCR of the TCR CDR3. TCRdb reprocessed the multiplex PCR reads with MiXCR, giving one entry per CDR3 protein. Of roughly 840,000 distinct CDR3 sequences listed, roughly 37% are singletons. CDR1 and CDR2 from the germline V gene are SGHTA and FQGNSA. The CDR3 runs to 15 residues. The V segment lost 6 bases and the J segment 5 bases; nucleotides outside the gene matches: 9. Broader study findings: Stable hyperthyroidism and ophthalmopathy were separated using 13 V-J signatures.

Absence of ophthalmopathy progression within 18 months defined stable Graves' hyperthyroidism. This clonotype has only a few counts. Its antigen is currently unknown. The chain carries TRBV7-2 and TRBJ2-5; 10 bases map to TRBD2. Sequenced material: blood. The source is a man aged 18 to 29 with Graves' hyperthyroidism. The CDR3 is CASSPLAGESETQYF. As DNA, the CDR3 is TGTGCCAGCAGTCCCCTAGCGGGAGAGTCCGAGACCCAGTACTTC.